Below, 17 T cell receptor beta chains from the same sample are listed, as sequenced in a study of T cells after yellow fever vaccination. TCRdb re-analysed the 5' RACE reads in MiXCR, keeping a single row per CDR3 protein. The repertoire includes 500,000 to 650,000 distinct CDR3 sequences, about a sixth of them detected once, and 17% sits in the top ten. The specimen was PBMCs, collected 5 days after the first yellow fever vaccination. The receptor source for this set is a man aged 18 to 29 who received the YFV17D yellow fever vaccine.

The gene calls are TRBV5-4 and TRBJ1-2; D not resolved. Trimming stripped 4 bases from V and 6 bases from J, with 10 bases between. The CDR3 extends over 12 amino acids. The germline CDR1 and CDR2 sequences are SGHNT and YYREEE (reference sequence). The CDR3 nucleotides are TGTGCCAGCAGCGATGTGTTGAATGGCTACACCTTC. It codes for CASSDVLNGYTF.

This clonotype occurred many times. This chain links TRBV23-1 with TRBJ2-7; weak D call: TRBD1 (5 bases). TRBV23-1 is treated as an ORF (open reading frame) with a function not yet certain. CDR3 length equals 12 residues. The DNA of the CDR3 is TGCGCCTGCAGGGCCCACATTTACGAGCAGTACGTC. Its protein is CACRAHIYEQYV.

V gene TRBV28 combines with J gene TRBJ1-1; possibly TRBD1 for D (5 bases). CDR3 length: 15 amino acids. V lost 4 bases and J 1 base, leaving 13 bases between the germline ends. Germline-derived CDR1 and CDR2 are MDHEN and SYDVKM. CDR3 protein: CASSYPGTGNTEAFF. The CDR3 DNA is TGTGCCAGCAGTTACCCCGGGACGGGGAACACTGAAGCTTTCTTT. Looking up the rest from reference TRBV28 and TRBJ1-1 gives the full variable domain: DVKVTQSSRYLVKRTGEKVFLECVQDMDHENMFWYRQDPGLGLRLIYFSYDVKMKEKGDIPEGYSVSREKKERFSLILESASTNQTSMYLCASSYPGTGNTEAFFGQGTRLTVV.

In nucleotides, the CDR3 is TGTGCCAGCAGCTCTAGCGACAGGGCGGGGGACGAGCAGTACTTC. The encoded protein is CASSSSDRAGDEQYF. V is TRBV7-6 and J is TRBJ2-7; D tentatively reads TRBD1 or TRBD2 (7 bases each). The CDR3 has 15 amino acids. V gave up 4 bases and J gave up 5 bases, with 18 bases separating them. Germline lookup yields CDR1 SGHVS and CDR2 FNYEAQ.

This clonotype has a count of ten or more. The chain is built from TRBV5-1 and TRBJ1-2, with 7 positions matching TRBD1. V lost 4 bases, J lost 4 bases, and 7 bases stayed unmatched. The CDR3 runs to 14 residues. The V gene's germline CDR1 is SGHRS and CDR2 YFSETQ. The CDR3 bases are TGCGCCAGCAGCATTTCGACAGGGAGCTATGGCTACACCTTC. It codes for CASSISTGSYGYTF.

This clonotype was seen a few times. The chain combines TRBV12-3 or TRBV12-4 with TRBJ2-4; no clear D gene. Trimming shortened V by 7 bases and J by 6 bases, and 13 bases separated the two germline ends. This CDR3 is 13 amino acids long. The CDR3 region is CASKPTVANIQYF. CDR3 coding DNA: TGTGCCAGCAAACCCACAGTGGCAAACATTCAGTACTTC.

J is TRBJ2-3 and V is TRBV5-1; D is perhaps TRBD2 (5 bases). The germline V gene has CDR1 SGHRS and CDR2 YFSETQ. The CDR3 is 16 residues long. The V end lost 5 bases, the J end lost 4 bases, and 20 bases lay between the germline ends. The CDR3 coding sequence is TGCGCCAGCAGTCCTAATTCCGACTATACAGCAGATACGCAGTATTTT. It yields the protein CASSPNSDYTADTQYF.

This chain joins TRBV19 and TRBJ2-7, with no clear D. The CDR3 is 15 amino acids. Germline assignment: CDR1 LNHDA and CDR2 SQIVND (reference sequence). V lost 3 bases and J lost 8, with 20 bases in between. The CDR3 loop reads CASSITPPGPLKQYF. CDR3 sequence (DNA): TGTGCCAGTAGTATTACCCCCCCCGGCCCCCTGAAGCAGTACTTC. The full variable domain, completed using reference TRBV19 and TRBJ2-7, is DGGITQSPKYLFRKEGQNVTLSCEQNLNHDAMYWYRQDPGQGLRLIYYSQIVNDFQKGDIAEGYSVSREKKESFPLTVTSAQKNPTAFYLCASSITPPGPLKQYFGPGTRLTVT.

J is TRBJ1-5 and V is TRBV11-2, with D maybe TRBD1 (6 bases). CDR3 length: 14 residues. Trimming removed 3 bases from V and 2 bases from J, with 8 bases in between. CDR1 SGHAT and CDR2 FQNNGV come from the germline V gene. In DNA form, the CDR3 reads TGTGCCAGCAGCTTTACAGGGCGCAATCAGCCCCAGCATTTT. Protein sequence: CASSFTGRNQPQHF.

This clonotype was detected only a few times. The CDR3 loop is CASSSRDRGRDNEQFF. The DNA of the CDR3 is TGCGCCAGCAGCTCCCGGGACAGGGGCAGGGACAATGAGCAGTTCTTC. The chain combines TRBV5-1 with TRBJ2-1; TRBD1 matches 10 bases. J was trimmed by 5 bases and V by 3 bases; bases with no gene match: 8. The CDR3 sequence is 16 residues long. Germline V gives CDR1 SGHRS, CDR2 YFSETQ.

This clonotype was recorded at least ten times. This rearrangement joins TRBV25-1 to TRBJ1-1; D may be TRBD1 (6 bases). The CDR3 is made up of 13 amino acids. V lost 4 bases and J lost 10, with 16 bases in between. CDR1 is MGHDK, CDR2 SYGVNS, per germline. The CDR3 region is CASSGHLDSRAFF. CDR3 DNA sequence: TGTGCCAGCAGTGGCCACCTGGACAGTCGAGCTTTCTTT.

This clonotype was counted only a few times. This chain connects TRBV29-1 to TRBJ2-2; a possible D gene is TRBD1 (5 bases). The V gene's germline CDR1 is SQVTM and CDR2 ANQGSEA. The CDR3 extends over 13 amino acids. V gave up 1 base and J gave up 4 bases, with 7 bases separating them. Here the CDR3 reads CSVEGTPTGELFF. The CDR3 bases are TGCAGCGTTGAAGGGACACCCACCGGGGAGCTGTTTTTT.

This clonotype was observed many times. The chain couples TRBV5-1 to TRBJ1-5, with TRBD1 as a possible D gene (6 bases). Per germline, CDR1 SGHRS and CDR2 YFSETQ. Deletions cut 0 bases from V and 1 base from J, with 8 bases between. This CDR3 has 15 amino acids. For the CDR3, the DNA is TGCGCCAGCAGCTTGGGGGGGGCAAGCAATCAGCCCCAGCATTTT. Residues: CASSLGGASNQPQHF.

This chain links TRBV7-2 with TRBJ2-7, with 8 bases lining up with TRBD1. After removal of 4 bases from V and 6 bases from J, the junction contained 5 bases not matched to a gene. Germline V gene sequence: CDR1 SGHTA, CDR2 FQGNSA. The CDR3 is made up of 13 amino acids. The DNA for the CDR3 is TGTGCCAGCAGCTCGGACAGGGACGCCGAGCAGTACGTC. Its protein product is CASSSDRDAEQYV.

The sample holds one count of this clonotype. The J gene is TRBJ2-3, the V gene TRBV20-1; a weak D match, TRBD2 (6 bases). The germline CDR1 and CDR2 sequences are DFQATT and SNEGSKA (reference sequence). The CDR3 has 16 residues. The germline V and J ends were trimmed by 0 bases and 11 bases, with 24 bases remaining between them. The CDR3 region is CSARDRRRGFAGMQYF. DNA for the CDR3: TGCAGTGCTAGAGATCGCAGGCGGGGATTCGCGGGCATGCAGTATTTT.

This clonotype was found many times. This chain links TRBV7-9 with TRBJ1-3, with a weak D call TRBD1 (6 bases). CDR3 length equals 17 residues. The germline V and J ends were trimmed by 6 bases and 1 base, with 19 bases remaining between them. Germline V gene sequence: CDR1 SEHNR, CDR2 FQNEAQ (reference sequence). As DNA, the CDR3 is TGTGCCAGCAGATATAACCGGGACACATCTTCTGGAAACACCATATATTTT. It is translated as CASRYNRDTSSGNTIYF.

This clonotype was seen a handful of times. The rearrangement links TRBV14 to TRBJ2-5; no clear D gene. V was pared by 2 bases and J by 4 bases, with 17 bases between. Germline V gene lookup returns CDR1 SGHDN and CDR2 FVKESK. This CDR3 spans 16 amino acids. Here the CDR3 DNA reads TGTGCCAGCAGCCAACTTCGAGCAGAGTTCCGAGAGACCCAGTACTTC. Amino acid sequence: CASSQLRAEFRETQYF.